Listed below are T cell receptor beta chains from one sample, sequenced in a study of T cell responses to AZD1222 COVID-19 vaccine. Some clones are missing from TCRdb's copy, which holds only in-frame ones; the method was immunoSEQ multiplex PCR. The sample has over 120,000 clones; about nine tenths are singletons. The input for sequencing was peripheral blood, taken on day 0 of AZD1222 vaccination. Receptor source: an adult in good health. CDR3s include the opening cysteine and the closing phenylalanine or tryptophan. A D gene is named only where the DNA matches it firmly. A clone size is listed for some rows: how often the clone was seen (once, few, many), or a class if it is expanded.

size: .
D: .
V: TRBV7-2
J: TRBJ2-4
DNA: TGTGCCAGCAGCGCCCCAGCAGAAAACATTCAGTACTTC
CDR3: CASSAPAENIQYF

size: .
D: .
V: TRBV9
J: TRBJ1-6
DNA: TGTGCCAGCAGCCTCGGCAGGGCGAATAATTCACCCCTCCACTTT
CDR3: CASSLGRANNSPLHF

size: few
D: .
V: TRBV28
J: TRBJ2-2
DNA: TGTGCCAGCAGTTTCGGCAGCTTAAACACCGGGGAGCTGTTTTTT
CDR3: CASSFGSLNTGELFF

size: .
D: .
V: TRBV4-2
J: TRBJ2-7
DNA: TGTGCCAGCAGCCAAGATGGCTACGAGCAGTACTTC
CDR3: CASSQDGYEQYF

size: .
D: .
V: TRBV18
J: TRBJ1-1
DNA: TGTGCCAGCTCACATACGGACTTATACACTGAAGCTTTCTTT
CDR3: CASSHTDLYTEAFF

size: once
D: .
V: TRBV3-1/TRBV3-2
J: TRBJ1-2
DNA: TGTGCCAGCAGCCCTTTTGCCCCTACTAACTATGGCTACACCTTC
CDR3: CASSPFAPTNYGYTF

size: .
D: .
V: TRBV5-1
J: TRBJ1-6
DNA: TGCGCCAGCAGCTCCGATGGGGTCTCACCCCTCCACTTT
CDR3: CASSSDGVSPLHF

size: .
D: .
V: TRBV6-5
J: TRBJ1-2
DNA: TGTGCCAGCAGTTACACGGAGGTTAAGAGTGTCTATGGCTACACCTTC
CDR3: CASSYTEVKSVYGYTF

size: .
D: TRBD1
V: TRBV14
J: TRBJ1-2
DNA: TGTGCCAGCAGCCTACCGGGACAGGGGGCATGGGGCTACACCTTC
CDR3: CASSLPGQGAWGYTF

size: .
D: TRBD1
V: TRBV5-1
J: TRBJ2-1
DNA: TGCGCCAGCAGCTTGGCCCCAGGGGGCGCCTACAATGAGCAGTTCTTC
CDR3: CASSLAPGGAYNEQFF

size: .
D: .
V: TRBV27
J: TRBJ2-1
DNA: TGTGCCACCCTGATCGGGGGTGAGCAGTTCTTC
CDR3: CATLIGGEQFF

size: once
D: TRBD1
V: TRBV5-1
J: TRBJ1-1
DNA: TGCGCCAGCAGCTATGTATTCCGGGACAGGCAGCGGAACACTGAAGCTTTCTTT
CDR3: CASSYVFRDRQRNTEAFF

size: .
D: .
V: TRBV19
J: TRBJ1-3
DNA: TGTGCCAGTATTGAGACGGTTGGAAACACCATATATTTT
CDR3: CASIETVGNTIYF

size: .
D: .
V: TRBV6-5
J: TRBJ2-7
DNA: TGTGCCAGCAGCTACACCGGGACCGCCTACGAGCAGTACTTC
CDR3: CASSYTGTAYEQYF

size: once
D: .
V: TRBV6-5
J: TRBJ1-1
DNA: TGTGCCAGCAGATGGGCGCCGAGTACTGAAGCTTTCTTT
CDR3: CASRWAPSTEAFF

size: .
D: .
V: TRBV29-1
J: TRBJ2-5
DNA: TGCAGCATAAGCTTAGATAGGGCAGGGACCCAGTACTTC
CDR3: CSISLDRAGTQYF

size: .
D: .
V: TRBV15
J: TRBJ1-1
DNA: TGTGCCACCAGCAGAGAAACGGCGAACACTGAAGCTTTCTTT
CDR3: CATSRETANTEAFF

size: .
D: TRBD1
V: TRBV12-3/TRBV12-4
J: TRBJ2-1
DNA: TGTGCCAGCAGTGGACAGGGGATCAATGAGCAGTTCTTC
CDR3: CASSGQGINEQFF

size: .
D: TRBD2
V: TRBV3-1/TRBV3-2
J: TRBJ2-1
DNA: TGTGCCAGCAGCCAAGATCGTAAGACTAGCGATGAGCAGTTCTTC
CDR3: CASSQDRKTSDEQFF

size: few
D: TRBD1
V: TRBV6-2/TRBV6-3
J: TRBJ2-5
DNA: TGTGCCAGCAGTTCACAGGGGGCGAGGAGAACCCAGTACTTC
CDR3: CASSSQGARRTQYF

size: few
D: .
V: TRBV3-1/TRBV3-2
J: TRBJ1-2
DNA: TGTGCCAGCAGCCGAGGGGAAAACTATGGCTACACCTTC
CDR3: CASSRGENYGYTF

size: .
D: .
V: TRBV12-3/TRBV12-4
J: TRBJ1-1
DNA: TGTGCCAGCAGGACTCGAGAGAACACTGAAGCTTTCTTT
CDR3: CASRTRENTEAFF

size: .
D: TRBD1
V: TRBV24-1
J: TRBJ1-2
DNA: TGTGCCACCAGCGGGACAGGTGATGGCTACACCTTC
CDR3: CATSGTGDGYTF

size: once
D: TRBD1
V: TRBV19
J: TRBJ1-4
DNA: TGTGCCAGTAGTATACGAGGGGGCGCGGCATCAAAACTGTTTTTT
CDR3: CASSIRGGAASKLFF

size: .
D: TRBD1
V: TRBV6-5
J: TRBJ1-6
DNA: TGTGCCAGCAAGTCGGGACAGGGCGGCTCACCCCTCCACTTT
CDR3: CASKSGQGGSPLHF

size: .
D: TRBD1
V: TRBV19
J: TRBJ1-4
DNA: TGTGCCAGTAGCCCCCGAAACAGGGGGAATGAAAAACTGTTTTTT
CDR3: CASSPRNRGNEKLFF

size: .
D: TRBD2
V: TRBV5-5
J: TRBJ2-2
DNA: TGTGCCAGCAGCATTAAGACTAGCGGGATCCGTATCACCGGGGAGCTGTTTTTT
CDR3: CASSIKTSGIRITGELFF

size: .
D: .
V: TRBV6-1
J: TRBJ2-7
DNA: TGTGCCAGCAGTGAGGCTAGCGCATTATACGAGCAGTACTTC
CDR3: CASSEASALYEQYF

size: .
D: TRBD1
V: TRBV7-9
J: TRBJ2-3
DNA: TGTGCCAGCAGCTTGGGACAGGGGACCACAGATACGCAGTATTTT
CDR3: CASSLGQGTTDTQYF

size: .
D: .
V: TRBV27
J: TRBJ2-1
DNA: TGTGCCAGCAGTCCTCTAGGGGCTTACAATGAGCAGTTCTTC
CDR3: CASSPLGAYNEQFF

size: .
D: .
V: TRBV28
J: TRBJ2-3
DNA: TGTGCCAGCAGTTTGTTGGGGGATACGCAGTATTTT
CDR3: CASSLLGDTQYF

size: .
D: .
V: TRBV11-2
J: TRBJ1-2
DNA: TGTGCCAGCAGCCGGGACGGCCAATCCTATGGCTACACCTTC
CDR3: CASSRDGQSYGYTF

size: .
D: TRBD2
V: TRBV4-1
J: TRBJ2-7
DNA: TGCGCCAGCAGCCAAGCCGGGACTAGTTTAACCCACGAGCAGTACTTC
CDR3: CASSQAGTSLTHEQYF

size: .
D: .
V: TRBV5-1
J: TRBJ2-3
DNA: TGCGCCAGCAGCTTGGTCGTCTCAGGCACAGATACGCAGTATTTT
CDR3: CASSLVVSGTDTQYF

size: .
D: TRBD2
V: TRBV3-1/TRBV3-2
J: TRBJ2-3
DNA: TGTGCCAGCAGCCAACGGTATAGCGGGACGAGCACAGATACGCAGTATTTT
CDR3: CASSQRYSGTSTDTQYF

size: .
D: .
V: TRBV10-3
J: TRBJ1-2
DNA: TGTGCCATCCGGGGGACGGATTTCAGTCAGTGGGATGGCTACACCTTC
CDR3: CAIRGTDFSQWDGYTF

size: few
D: .
V: TRBV10-2
J: TRBJ1-3
DNA: TGCGCCAGCAGTCCCTCAAGACAGGTCGGATCTGGAAACACCATATATTTT
CDR3: CASSPSRQVGSGNTIYF

size: .
D: .
V: TRBV5-1
J: TRBJ1-1
DNA: TGCGCCAGCAGGTTTCAGGAGAACACTGAAGCTTTCTTT
CDR3: CASRFQENTEAFF

size: once
D: .
V: TRBV28
J: TRBJ2-1
DNA: TGTGCCAGCAGTCTGACCCAGCCCGGGAATGAGCAGTTCTTC
CDR3: CASSLTQPGNEQFF

size: .
D: .
V: TRBV19
J: TRBJ2-1
DNA: TGTGCCAGTAGTCGTGGTCAGAGCTCCTACAATGAGCAGTTCTTC
CDR3: CASSRGQSSYNEQFF

size: .
D: .
V: TRBV25-1
J: TRBJ2-5
DNA: TGTGCCAGCAGTGAAACTAACCGCCCAGAGACCCAGTACTTC
CDR3: CASSETNRPETQYF

size: .
D: .
V: TRBV3-1/TRBV3-2
J: TRBJ2-3
DNA: TGTGCCAGCAGCCACGGCCTTAGCACAGATACGCAGTATTTT
CDR3: CASSHGLSTDTQYF

size: .
D: .
V: TRBV5-1
J: TRBJ2-5
DNA: TGCGCCAGCAGCTTTAGGGGTCCCGAGACCCAGTACTTC
CDR3: CASSFRGPETQYF

size: .
D: .
V: TRBV5-5
J: TRBJ2-2
DNA: TGTGCCAGCAGCTTTTCCACTGGGACCGGGGAGCTGTTTTTT
CDR3: CASSFSTGTGELFF

size: .
D: .
V: TRBV11-2
J: TRBJ1-1
DNA: TGTGCCAGCAGCTCTACAGGGAGGAGGACTGAAGCTTTCTTT
CDR3: CASSSTGRRTEAFF

size: .
D: TRBD1
V: TRBV24-1
J: TRBJ2-3
DNA: TGTGCCACCAGTGATCGGGCCCCCGGGACAGACACAGATACGCAGTATTTT
CDR3: CATSDRAPGTDTDTQYF

size: .
D: .
V: TRBV20-1
J: TRBJ2-1
DNA: TGCAGTGTCGAGGTGTACAATGAGCAGTTCTTC
CDR3: CSVEVYNEQFF

size: .
D: .
V: TRBV28
J: TRBJ1-4
DNA: TGTGCCAGCAGGTGGGGTCAGGGGAATGAAAAACTGTTTTTT
CDR3: CASRWGQGNEKLFF

size: .
D: TRBD2
V: TRBV3-1/TRBV3-2
J: TRBJ2-5
DNA: TGTGCCAGCAGCCAAGAGGCCGGGGGGGAGACCCAGTACTTC
CDR3: CASSQEAGGETQYF

size: .
D: .
V: TRBV5-6
J: TRBJ2-5
DNA: TGTGCCAGCAGCTTCGGGTTCAGTAAAGAGACCCAGTACTTC
CDR3: CASSFGFSKETQYF